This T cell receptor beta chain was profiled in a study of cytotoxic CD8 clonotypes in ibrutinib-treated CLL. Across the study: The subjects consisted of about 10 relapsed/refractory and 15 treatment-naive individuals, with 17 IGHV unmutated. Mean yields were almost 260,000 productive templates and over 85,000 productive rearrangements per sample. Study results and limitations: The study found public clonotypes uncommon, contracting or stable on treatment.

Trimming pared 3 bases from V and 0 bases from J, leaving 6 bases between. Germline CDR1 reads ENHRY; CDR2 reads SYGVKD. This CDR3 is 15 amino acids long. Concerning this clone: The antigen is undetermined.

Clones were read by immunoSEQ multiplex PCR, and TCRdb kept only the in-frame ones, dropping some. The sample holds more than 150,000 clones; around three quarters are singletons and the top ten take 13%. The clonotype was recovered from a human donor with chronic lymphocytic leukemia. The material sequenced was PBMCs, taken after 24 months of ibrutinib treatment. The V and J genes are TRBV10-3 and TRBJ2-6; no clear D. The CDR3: CAISDPSSGANVLTF. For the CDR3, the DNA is TGTGCCATCAGTGACCCCAGCTCTGGGGCCAACGTCCTGACTTTC.